The rows below give T cell receptor beta chains drawn from one sample of a study of blood T cell repertoires in COVID-19. The method was immunoSEQ multiplex PCR; TCRdb's version includes in-frame clones alone and lacks a portion of them. The table lists 140,000 to 150,000 clones, roughly 90% of them singletons. The sequencing sample was made of peripheral blood. The receptors were gathered from a man between 60 and 75 years old with active or convalescent COVID-19. CDR3s include the opening cysteine and the closing phenylalanine or tryptophan. The order of the fields is J gene, V gene, clone size, D gene, CDR3 DNA, CDR3 protein. The D gene is left open where the match is weak. Some rows have no size entry. The others give once, few or many, or a class for an expanded clone.

J: TRBJ1-1; V: TRBV25-1; size: .; D: .; DNA: TGTGCCAGCAGTGAAGGGCTGGGGCGCGCTTTCTTT; CDR3: CASSEGLGRAFF
J: TRBJ2-3; V: TRBV2; size: .; D: TRBD1; DNA: TGTGCCAGCAGTGGAGAGGGGACAGTTGCAGATACGCAGTATTTT; CDR3: CASSGEGTVADTQYF
J: TRBJ1-5; V: TRBV19; size: .; D: .; DNA: TGTGCCACAGGAGAAAGCCACGGGGGCAATCAGCCCCAGCATTTT; CDR3: CATGESHGGNQPQHF
J: TRBJ1-2; V: TRBV18; size: .; D: TRBD1; DNA: TGTGCCAGCTCACCTGACAGGGCCTATGGCTACACCTTC; CDR3: CASSPDRAYGYTF
J: TRBJ2-1; V: TRBV6-5; size: .; D: TRBD1; DNA: TGTGCCAGCAGTTCCGGGACAGGGGGGTTTAATGAGCAGTTCTTC; CDR3: CASSSGTGGFNEQFF
J: TRBJ1-2; V: TRBV29-1; size: .; D: TRBD1; DNA: TGCAGCGACGGGGACAGTAACTATGGCTACACCTTC; CDR3: CSDGDSNYGYTF
J: TRBJ2-6; V: TRBV4-3; size: .; D: TRBD1; DNA: TGCGCCAGCAGCCACCTACAGGGGGCAGACTCTGGGGCCAACGTCCTGACTTTC; CDR3: CASSHLQGADSGANVLTF
J: TRBJ2-2; V: TRBV28; size: .; D: .; DNA: TGTGCCAGCAGTTTTCCCCTGGCGGGATCCGGGGAGCTGTTTTTT; CDR3: CASSFPLAGSGELFF
J: TRBJ2-1; V: TRBV6-2/TRBV6-3; size: .; D: TRBD1; DNA: TGTGCCAGCAGTTGGGGACAGGGGGCGGACAATGAGCAGTTCTTC; CDR3: CASSWGQGADNEQFF
J: TRBJ2-7; V: TRBV30; size: .; D: TRBD2; DNA: TGTGCCTGGGCGAGAGGGGGGACTAGGGAGCAGTACTTC; CDR3: CAWARGGTREQYF
J: TRBJ1-3; V: TRBV9; size: .; D: .; DNA: TGTGCCAGCCGCGGAGGCCTTGGAAACACCATATATTTT; CDR3: CASRGGLGNTIYF
J: TRBJ1-1; V: TRBV28; size: .; D: .; DNA: TGTGCCAGCAGCCCCCTCCCCAGGGCCCTAAACACTGAAGCTTTCTTT; CDR3: CASSPLPRALNTEAFF
J: TRBJ2-1; V: TRBV7-2; size: .; D: TRBD2; DNA: TGTGCCAGCAGCCTTAGCGGGAGAAATTCAAGGCAGTTCTTC; CDR3: CASSLSGRNSRQFF
J: TRBJ2-1; V: TRBV7-9; size: .; D: TRBD2; DNA: TGTGCCAGCAGCTTAGGTCGGACTAGCGGGGGTTACAATGAGCAGTTCTTC; CDR3: CASSLGRTSGGYNEQFF
J: TRBJ2-3; V: TRBV29-1; size: .; D: .; DNA: TGCAGCGTTGAAGTACGGGGGGCCGGAGGAGATACGCAGTATTTT; CDR3: CSVEVRGAGGDTQYF
J: TRBJ1-5; V: TRBV6-5; size: .; D: TRBD1; DNA: TGTGCCAGCAGGGGCACAGGGGGCCAGCCCCAGCATTTT; CDR3: CASRGTGGQPQHF
J: TRBJ1-1; V: TRBV4-2; size: .; D: .; DNA: TGTGCCAGCAGCCAAGTGATCGGTGCGGCGGCGAACACTGAAGCTTTCTTT; CDR3: CASSQVIGAAANTEAFF
J: TRBJ2-5; V: TRBV30; size: .; D: .; DNA: TGTGCCTGGAGTAAAACATCGGGTGCAGAGACCCAGTACTTC; CDR3: CAWSKTSGAETQYF
J: TRBJ1-6; V: TRBV30; size: .; D: TRBD1; DNA: TGTGCCTGGACGGGACAGGGAGATTCACCCCTCCACTTT; CDR3: CAWTGQGDSPLHF
J: TRBJ2-7; V: TRBV27; size: few; D: TRBD1; DNA: TGTGCCAGCAGTGCTGACAGGGCCCACGAGCAGTACTTC; CDR3: CASSADRAHEQYF
J: TRBJ2-5; V: TRBV7-6; size: .; D: .; DNA: TGTGCCAGCAGCTTAGGGGGCCAGGGGTGGGGGGGAGAGACCCAGTACTTC; CDR3: CASSLGGQGWGGETQYF
J: TRBJ2-5; V: TRBV3-1/TRBV3-2; size: .; D: TRBD2; DNA: TGTGCCAGCAGCCGGAACCCGGGGGGTCGGGAGACCCAGTACTTC; CDR3: CASSRNPGGRETQYF
J: TRBJ2-5; V: TRBV24-1; size: .; D: .; DNA: TGTGCCACCTCCTCCCTGGGGCAGTTGGAGACCCAGTACTTC; CDR3: CATSSLGQLETQYF
J: TRBJ1-1; V: TRBV4-2; size: once; D: .; DNA: TGTGCCAGCAGCCAAGATCCAGGCCCCATGAACACTGAAGCTTTCTTT; CDR3: CASSQDPGPMNTEAFF
J: TRBJ2-3; V: TRBV28; size: .; D: TRBD2; DNA: TGTGCCAGCCTAACTTCGGGCCTAGCGGGTTACACAGATACGCAGTATTTT; CDR3: CASLTSGLAGYTDTQYF
J: TRBJ1-5; V: TRBV10-3; size: .; D: .; DNA: TGTGCCATCAGTGAATCAGGGAAGAGCAATCAGCCCCAGCATTTT; CDR3: CAISESGKSNQPQHF
J: TRBJ1-2; V: TRBV28; size: once; D: TRBD1; DNA: TGTGCAGGGGGAGACAGGGATGATGGCTACACCTTC; CDR3: CAGGDRDDGYTF
J: TRBJ2-2; V: TRBV28; size: once; D: TRBD2; DNA: TGTGCCAGCACCGGAGCGGGGGGTATCACCGGGGAGCTGTTTTTT; CDR3: CASTGAGGITGELFF
J: TRBJ2-2; V: TRBV30; size: .; D: .; DNA: TGTGCCAGCATAACCTCGAACACCGGGGAGCTGTTTTTT; CDR3: CASITSNTGELFF
J: TRBJ2-7; V: TRBV6-6; size: .; D: .; DNA: TGTGCCAGCAGTTTGCCAGGGGTTTCCTACGAGCAGTACTTC; CDR3: CASSLPGVSYEQYF
J: TRBJ1-4; V: TRBV29-1; size: .; D: .; DNA: TGCAGCGTTGAGTCGGGGGAAAAACTGTTTTTT; CDR3: CSVESGEKLFF
J: TRBJ1-5; V: TRBV9; size: .; D: .; DNA: TGTGCCAGCAGCGTCCCCGGTCAGCCCCAGCATTTT; CDR3: CASSVPGQPQHF
J: TRBJ2-7; V: TRBV15; size: .; D: .; DNA: TGTGCCACCAGCAGAGACGGGGACGAGCAGTACTTC; CDR3: CATSRDGDEQYF
J: TRBJ2-7; V: TRBV27; size: .; D: .; DNA: TGTGCCAGCAGTACCGTGACAGTCTCCTACGAGCAGTACTTC; CDR3: CASSTVTVSYEQYF
J: TRBJ2-1; V: TRBV2; size: .; D: TRBD1; DNA: TGTGCCAGCACCTTTTTCAGGGGGAGCTCCTACAATGAGCAGTTCTTC; CDR3: CASTFFRGSSYNEQFF
J: TRBJ2-1; V: TRBV6-5; size: .; D: TRBD1; DNA: TGTGCCAGCAGCAGACAGGGGGAGAGGTATGAGCAGTTCTTC; CDR3: CASSRQGERYEQFF
J: TRBJ2-1; V: TRBV7-3; size: .; D: .; DNA: TGTGCCAGCAGCTTAACGTTGCAGGGGATGAATGAGCAGTTCTTC; CDR3: CASSLTLQGMNEQFF
J: TRBJ1-2; V: TRBV29-1; size: once; D: .; DNA: TGCAGCGTTGGCTGGGCAGGACAAGGGTACTATGGCTACACCTTC; CDR3: CSVGWAGQGYYGYTF
J: TRBJ2-6; V: TRBV6-5; size: .; D: .; DNA: TGTGCCAGCAGTTACCGGGGGACCGGGGCCAACGTCCTGACTTTC; CDR3: CASSYRGTGANVLTF
J: TRBJ2-3; V: TRBV21-1; size: .; D: .; DNA: TGTGCCAGCAGCGTGCGGGACAGGGCCTGCACAGATACGCAGTATTTT; CDR3: CASSVRDRACTDTQYF
J: TRBJ1-5; V: TRBV9; size: once; D: .; DNA: TGTGCCAGCAGCGGCGCAGGGGGCAATCAGCCCCAGCATTTT; CDR3: CASSGAGGNQPQHF